The rows below give T cell receptor beta chains drawn from one sample of a study of blood T cells in healthy people across ages. A single record per CDR3 protein comes from TCRdb applying MiXCR to the 5' RACE reads. The table records some 780,000 distinct CDR3 sequences, roughly three fifths of them present only once. The sequencing input was blood. Receptors originate from a man aged 40-49 years in good health. The CDR3 runs from the conserved cysteine through the conserved F or W. Rows may omit the clone size; those that give it use once, few, many or a size class.

J gene	clone size	CDR3 length	V gene	CDR3 protein
TRBJ2-7	-	14	TRBV12-3/TRBV12-4	CASSDGTPAYEQYF
TRBJ2-5	-	18	TRBV20-1	CSAAPTQNGLAGLETQYF
TRBJ2-1	-	13	TRBV20-1	CSARDFRIGEQFF
TRBJ2-3	once	16	TRBV4-2	CASSHGTSGNTDTQYF
-	-	12	TRBV2	CASGELTYEQYF
TRBJ2-5	once	15	TRBV7-2	CASSRDSHGSNEQYF
TRBJ2-3	-	16	TRBV10-3	CAISFPPGGSTDTQYF
-	-	14	TRBV13	CASSQKIHSDEQYF
TRBJ2-7	-	13	TRBV28	CASSFSGPYEQYF
TRBJ1-2	-	15	TRBV10-3	CAISIRQGGNYGYTF
TRBJ2-5	-	18	TRBV4-2	CASSQDLLLAGMRRPQYF
TRBJ2-1	few	13	TRBV10-3	CAIGPGLSNEQFF
TRBJ1-1	few	11	TRBV6-5	CASSDRYEAFF
TRBJ2-5	-	14	TRBV14	CASSRGFRTETQYF
TRBJ2-3	-	19	TRBV9	CASSVLGRESGPRTDTQYF
TRBJ2-5	few	15	TRBV6-1	CASSEAPQLSAEQYF
-	few	13	TRBV6-5	CASSPRGGQTQYF
TRBJ2-1	few	16	TRBV18	CASSPQLAGNLNEQFF
TRBJ2-7	once	15	TRBV7-2	CASSPGLASTYEQYF
TRBJ2-1	few	12	TRBV3-1	CASSYRDREQFF
TRBJ1-2	few	13	TRBV6-5	CASSYGSREGYTF
TRBJ2-3	-	14	TRBV12-3/TRBV12-4	CASRAGVSWSTQYF
TRBJ2-3	-	13	TRBV5-6	CASSAGVTDTQYF
TRBJ2-7	few	17	TRBV7-2	CASSLAQASGGTYEQYF
TRBJ2-1	once	12	TRBV7-9	CASSLEVVEQFF
TRBJ2-1	-	15	TRBV20-1	CSSAGGSRRYNEQFF
TRBJ2-1	-	15	TRBV12-3/TRBV12-4	CASSLGEFIYNEQFF
TRBJ2-1	-	19	TRBV12-3/TRBV12-4	CASSPPGTSGGATIDEQFF
TRBJ2-7	-	14	TRBV27	CASSRDRGAHEQYF
TRBJ2-7	few	14	TRBV11-3	CASSLDPGDDEQYF
TRBJ2-1	-	16	TRBV6-2/TRBV6-3	CASIPRPAGGRNEQFF
TRBJ2-1	few	13	TRBV6-6	CASSKDSDNEQFF
TRBJ2-7	-	13	TRBV7-9	CASSLDPGGIQYF
TRBJ1-1	-	15	TRBV6-5	CASSLSQGAGTEAFF
TRBJ2-3	-	15	TRBV4-1	CASSQGGFSADTQYF
TRBJ1-1	-	13	TRBV7-2	CASSLGSQGLTFF
TRBJ2-1	-	15	TRBV6-6	CASSATGISYNEQFF
TRBJ2-5	few	13	TRBV7-2	CASSFITGETQYF
TRBJ2-1	-	19	TRBV11-3	CASSLETGTSGTFYNEQFF
TRBJ2-5	-	14	TRBV7-2	CASSLLHNSETQYF
TRBJ1-6	-	15	TRBV6-5	CASTYIGQGGSPLHF
TRBJ2-7	few	13	TRBV28	CASSATGNYEQYF